This entry features one T cell receptor beta chain sequence. Antigen specificity is unknown. The data originate from a study of vaccination effects on CD4 cells after COVID-19. Overall study results and limits: A shortage of convalescent patients and an absence of early post-infection timepoints characterized the study.

Germline CDR1 LGHNA, CDR2 YSLEER. The CDR3 has 14 amino acids. Trimming left V 0 bases short and J 4 bases short, with 10 bases between. The protocol was immunoSEQ multiplex PCR, while the TCRdb copy is restricted to in-frame clones and leaves out a portion. The sample carries about 66,000 clones, about 80% recorded once. CD4+ T cells specific for antigen were expanded with viral peptide pools by the ViraFEST assay before sequencing. Scientists isolated CD4+ T cells after an approximately 10-day culture period ended. Every participant took two doses of the BNT162b2 or mRNA-1273 vaccine. Researchers swapped half the medium for IL-2 medium on both days 3 and 7.

The sample consisted of CD4+ T cells from PBMCs cultured with HCoV-OC43 spike peptides, taken after COVID-19 vaccination. Specified subset: HCoV-OC43 spike overlapping peptide pool stimulation. This TCR derives from a human donor who received a COVID-19 vaccine. This rearrangement joins TRBV4-3 to TRBJ2-7; D gene unclear. The CDR3 DNA reads as TGCGCCAGCAGCCAAGATCTCGGCCATTACGAGCAGTACGTC. This sequence encodes CASSQDLGHYEQYV.